This entry lists 17 T cell receptor beta chains sequenced from one sample in a study of cytomegalovirus exposure and HLA in healthy donors. The PCR employed 60 Vbeta primers together with 13 Jbeta primers. TCRdb keeps only in-frame clones here, not all; method: immunoSEQ multiplex PCR. The sample records roughly 140,000 clones, 64% being singletons. Sequencing was done on a sample of PBMCs. Receptors originate from a woman in her twenties or thirties in good health and CMV-seropositive.

V gene TRBV25-1 combines with J gene TRBJ1-2; TRBD1 matches 7 bases. Looked up from germline, CDR1 is MGHDK and CDR2 is SYGVNS. Germline trimming cut 0 bases from V and 4 bases from J; bases unmatched to any gene: 5. CDR3 length: 15 residues. CDR3: CASSEYTGQIYGYTF. The CDR3 bases are TGTGCCAGCAGTGAATATACGGGACAGATCTATGGCTACACCTTC.

This clone was observed a handful of times. The chain combines TRBV30 with TRBJ2-7, with 9 bases that match TRBD2. J was trimmed by 6 bases and V by 2 bases; bases with no gene match: 8. This CDR3 is 14 amino acids long. Germline V lookup: CDR1 GTSNPN, CDR2 SVGIG (reference sequence). The CDR3 region has the DNA TGTGCCTGGAGTCCTTTAATTAGCGGGAGCGAGCAGTACTTC. Protein product: CAWSPLISGSEQYF.

CDR3 residues: CASILGDAREKLFF. CDR3 sequence (DNA): TGTGCCAGCATCCTGGGTGACGCTAGAGAAAAACTGTTTTTT. This chain uses TRBV6-1 with TRBJ1-4; D remains unclear. V lost 7 bases and J 8 bases, leaving 17 bases between the germline ends. Germline lookup yields CDR1 MNHNS and CDR2 SASEGT. The length of the CDR3 is 14 residues.

This clone occurred once. CDR3 DNA sequence: TGTGCCAGCATAGGGCGACAGATTACGGCCTACGAGCAGTACTTC. It specifies CASIGRQITAYEQYF. This rearrangement joins TRBV2 to TRBJ2-7; maybe TRBD1 (5 bases). V lost 7 bases and J lost 2, with 18 bases in between. This CDR3 spans 15 amino acids. Germline CDR1 and CDR2: SNHLY and FYNNEI.

CDR3 protein: CASSPFLAGGPTETQYF. In nucleotides, the CDR3 is TGCGCCAGCAGCCCATTTCTAGCGGGAGGGCCCACAGAGACCCAGTACTTC. This chain joins TRBV5-1 and TRBJ2-5; 12 bases fit TRBD2. The germline V gene has CDR1 SGHRS and CDR2 YFSETQ. This CDR3 region has 17 residues. J was trimmed by 4 bases and V by 4 bases; bases with no gene match: 11. Together with reference TRBV5-1 and TRBJ2-5, the CDR3 gives the full variable domain: KAGVTQTPRYLIKTRGQQVTLSCSPISGHRSVSWYQQTPGQGLQFLFEYFSETQRNKGNFPGRFSGRQFSNSRSEMNVSTLELGDSALYLCASSPFLAGGPTETQYFGPGTRLLVL.

The chain has TRBV27 and TRBJ2-2; D unclear. The CDR3 sequence is 13 residues long. V was shortened by 6 bases and J by 4 bases, with 9 bases between the two germline ends. Germline V gene lookup returns CDR1 MNHEY and CDR2 SMNVEV (reference sequence). Here the CDR3 DNA reads TGTGCCAGCAGCAACAATTCCACCGGGGAGCTGTTTTTT. Residues: CASSNNSTGELFF.

The V call is TRBV19, the J call TRBJ1-6; D possibly corresponds to TRBD1 (5 bases). The V gene's germline CDR1 is LNHDA and CDR2 SQIVND (reference sequence). The CDR3 contains 14 residues. V was clipped by 8 bases and J by 7 bases, with 15 bases between them. The CDR3 protein is CASGRGVGNSPLHF. CDR3 in DNA: TGTGCCAGTGGTCGGGGGGTAGGAAATTCACCCCTCCACTTT. The whole variable domain, filled in from reference TRBV19 and TRBJ1-6, reads DGGITQSPKYLFRKEGQNVTLSCEQNLNHDAMYWYRQDPGQGLRLIYYSQIVNDFQKGDIAEGYSVSREKKESFPLTVTSAQKNPTAFYLCASGRGVGNSPLHFGNGTRLTVT.

The V and J genes are TRBV6-6 and TRBJ1-2, with TRBD1 matching 8 bases. This CDR3 region has 14 residues. V trimming: 10 bases; J trimming: 2 bases; junction bases outside the gene matches: 9. Looked up from germline, CDR1 is MNHNY and CDR2 is SVGAGI (reference sequence). The CDR3 sequence is CAIERQGANYGYTF. CDR3 in DNA: TGTGCCATAGAGAGGCAGGGGGCGAACTATGGCTACACCTTC.

V is TRBV12-5 and J is TRBJ1-2; possible D gene TRBD1, 5 bases. The V gene's germline CDR1 is LGHNT and CDR2 FRNRAP. This CDR3 comprises 15 residues. The germline V and J ends were trimmed by 1 base and 0 bases, with 9 bases remaining between them. CDR3 nucleotide sequence: TGTGCTAGTGGTTTGGGGACACTTCCTAACTATGGCTACACCTTC. This gives the protein CASGLGTLPNYGYTF.

The chain combines TRBV7-8 with TRBJ2-2; 13 nucleotides align to TRBD2. This CDR3 comprises 16 residues. In germline, CDR1 is SGHVS, CDR2 FQNEAQ. V gave up 2 bases and J gave up 7 bases; unmatched junction bases: 4. Written as DNA, the CDR3 is TGTGCCAGCAGCTTAAGGACTAGCGGGGGAAACGGGGAGCTGTTTTTT. It encodes CASSLRTSGGNGELFF.

The sample holds a few counts of this clone. The chain has TRBV19 and TRBJ1-5; maybe TRBD1 (6 bases). The CDR3 runs to 14 residues. CDR1 is LNHDA and CDR2 is SQIVND in the germline V gene (reference sequence). V lost 3 bases and J lost 7, with 13 bases in between. The CDR3 DNA is TGTGCCAGTAGTATTTTCGGGGGGCAACAGCCCCAGCATTTT. It encodes CASSIFGGQQPQHF.

As regards this clone: One end of the junction does not line up with germline, which may come from a read error. The chain combines TRBV5-4 with TRBJ2-3; TRBD2 matches at 13 bases. The CDR3 has 15 residues. Germline-derived CDR1 and CDR2 are SGHNT and YYREEE (reference sequence). Here the CDR3 DNA reads TGTGCCAGCAGCTTGGTGGGGGGGACTAGCGGGGCTAAAGATTTT. The encoded protein is CASSLVGGTSGAKDF.

This clone came up a few times. The chain joins TRBV4-1 to TRBJ1-1, with D maybe TRBD1 (6 bases). Germline CDR1 is MGHRA and CDR2 is YSYEKL. V dropped 6 bases and J dropped 1 base, with 12 bases sitting between them. CDR3 length: 14 amino acids. Here the CDR3 DNA reads TGCGCCAGCAGTTGGCGGGGGCCGAACACTGAAGCTTTCTTT. Encoded protein: CASSWRGPNTEAFF.

This chain links TRBV13 with TRBJ1-2; no clear D gene. CDR1 PRHDT and CDR2 FYEKMQ come from the germline V gene (reference sequence). The CDR3 sequence is 14 residues long. V lost 1 base, J lost 3 bases, and 9 bases lay in between. CDR3 sequence reads: CASSLVGGDYGYTF. CDR3 bases: TGTGCCAGCAGCTTAGTCGGTGGAGACTATGGCTACACCTTC.

Only a few counts were recorded for this clone. V gene TRBV4-2 combines with J gene TRBJ2-3, with TRBD2 matching over 9 bases. The length of the CDR3 is 16 residues. Trimming cost V 0 bases and J 0 bases; bases outside gene matches: 1. Germline loops: CDR1 LGHNA, CDR2 YNFKEQ. DNA of the CDR3: TGTGCCAGCAGCCAAGATCTAGCGGGAAGCACAGATACGCAGTATTTT. Its translation is CASSQDLAGSTDTQYF.

V is TRBV5-1 and J is TRBJ2-2; D is unresolved. The V end was cut by 4 bases, the J end by 8 bases, with 12 bases between. Germline V lookup: CDR1 SGHRS, CDR2 YFSETQ. This CDR3 is built from 13 residues. CDR3 in DNA: TGCGCCAGCAGCCCCCCGGTCGGGGGGGAGCTGTTTTTT. This translates into CASSPPVGGELFF.

V gene TRBV4-1 combines with J gene TRBJ2-5; 7 bases map to TRBD1. Trimming cost V 6 bases and J 5 bases; bases outside gene matches: 12. The CDR3 runs 15 residues. Per germline, CDR1 MGHRA and CDR2 YSYEKL. CDR3 nucleotides: TGCGCCAGCAGTCGAAACGACAGGGTGTTGGAGACCCAGTACTTC. The encoded protein is CASSRNDRVLETQYF.